The source of this T cell receptor (beta chain) is a study of regulatory T cells in long-lasting Graves disease (dated by TCRdb to about 2021). Turning to the overall study: In the newly diagnosed Graves' disease group, patients had been taking antithyroid drugs for less than 3 months. Persistent Graves' disease patients were compared with newly diagnosed Graves' disease patients by peripheral blood TCR sequencing and RNA sequencing. The study was conducted in China and was registered as a clinical trial. TCR sequencing covered 13 persistent and around 20 newly diagnosed Graves' disease patients, some 35 samples in total.

This clonotype appeared many times. No antigen is known for it. The input lacks base qualities; no much larger clone sits a single base away. The germline V gene (reference sequence) gives CDR1 as GTSNPN and CDR2 as SVGIG. V loses 8 bases at its end and J loses 0 bases; junction bases beyond the gene matches: 7. The CDR3 spans 14 residues, from the cysteine through the phenylalanine. The read is trimmed to its CDR3 DNA, 42 bases read in frame from base 1. Overall results and qualifications from the work: Persistent Graves' disease patients showed lower TCR Shannon entropy and fewer highly expanded clones than newly diagnosed patients, suggesting clonal expansion. Sequencing and analysis were limited to the TCR beta chain. Because the primary lesion, thyroid tissue, could not be accessed, the study looked at peripheral blood alone. The authors acknowledged the small sample size as a limitation that may reduce accuracy. Preferential use of TRBV28, TRBJ1-2 and TRBJ2-5 was observed in persistent disease, whereas TRBV20-1 and TRBJ2-1 were favored in newly diagnosed disease. More public clonotypes were shared among persistent patients (roughly 2,900) than among newly diagnosed patients (966).

The receptor library was made with multiplex PCR. These reads were obtained on an Illumina HiSeq 4000. To build TCR beta libraries, CDR3 regions were amplified by Arm-PCR using iRepertoire HTBI primers. PCR products were gel purified before sequencing. The study's own analysis went as follows. Gene usage analysis of CDR3 amino acid clonotypes used the roughly 60 TRBV and about 15 TRBJ segments found across samples. COPE and FqMerger were used to merge the filtered high-quality paired reads into contigs. Contigs were aligned with BLAST to IMGT TRBV, TRBD and TRBJ reference genes, and CDR3 was defined per IMGT. Any clonotype with a frequency above 0.1% was counted as a highly expanded clone. Shannon entropy served as the measure of repertoire diversity, while the Gini coefficient captured V-J evenness. Clonotypes shared by more than one individual were considered public. Starting from the raw public reads, TCRdb applied fastp trimming at Q25, assembled clones with MiXCR and retained in-frame beta chains. CDR3 protein sequences are deduplicated, and each keeps its most common genes and DNA. These V and J calls derive from TCRdb rather than the authors' analysis. Across this sample there are 520,000 or so distinct CDR3 sequences, with around 11% seen only once. Jointly, the top ten make up around 9.3% of the sample.

The time point tag for this specimen amounts to: newly diagnosed GD, antithyroid drugs for less than 3 months. For both TCR sequencing and RNA sequencing, RNA was extracted from PBMCs in TRIzol. Graves' disease was diagnosed according to American Thyroid Association guidelines. Recruitment of patients was carried out at an endocrinology department in Xi'an, China. Each patient gave around 9.2 milliliters of peripheral blood, collected in an EDTA anticoagulant tube. Ficoll Paque Plus density gradient separation was used to isolate PBMCs, and no additional T cell sorting was done. An Agilent 2100 Bioanalyzer and agarose gel were used to assess RNA quality, and a NanoDrop 2000 was used to measure RNA concentration. These sequences were also reported in another study, on T cells in Graves' hyperthyroidism and ophthalmopathy. Per that second paper: Stable Graves' hyperthyroidism was defined as the absence of progression to ophthalmopathy over 18 months of follow-up. Hyperthyroidism patients were aged 18 to 65 years and newly diagnosed, with disease duration of less than 2 months. Patients with uncontrolled infections, other autoimmune diseases, pregnancy or lactation were excluded. Diagnoses relied on clinical symptoms, serum thyroxine and TRAb, thyroid ultrasound and orbital computed tomography. The first round of RT-PCR for the TCR CDR3 was performed with the HTBI primer set and the Qiagen OneStep RT-PCR kit. Blood samples also contained most of the expanded thyroid clonotypes (frequency above 0.001), which suggests that blood repertoires may reflect thyroid immune responses. A model built on a 13 V-J signature distinguished ophthalmopathy from stable hyperthyroidism, reaching around 87% sensitivity and around 81% specificity in cross-validation and 80%/75% in testing. In validation, the model predicted progression to ophthalmopathy a median of about 6 months before onset, with about 71% sensitivity and 72.22% specificity. To identify TCR V-J signatures that set the groups apart, the researchers used a discovery cohort of about a hundred patients, made up of around 40 with Graves' ophthalmopathy and 57 with stable Graves' hyperthyroidism. Prospective prediction of ophthalmopathy was tested in an independent validation cohort consisting of 18 to 20 hyperthyroidism patients and some 16 patients who later progressed to ophthalmopathy. For training and testing, the 100 or so patients in the discovery cohort were randomly divided in a 7:3 ratio. Thyroid tissue and blood T-cell repertoires from roughly 6 Graves' hyperthyroidism patients were also compared in the study. After blood sampling, hyperthyroidism patients were treated with methimazole at a starting dose of 30 mg daily, and ophthalmopathy patients were treated with high-dose intravenous methylprednisolone. Libraries were constructed in a second round of multiplex PCR, after which size selection and purification were performed. The libraries were sequenced on an Illumina HiSeq2000 using paired-end 100 bp reads. SOAPnuke was used to process the raw data, removing reads that contained adapters or uncalled bases, had a mean Phred below 15, or lacked an exact match to the constant primer or identifier. High-quality paired reads were merged with COPE v1.2.5, and unique nucleotide sequences were defined as clonotypes. MiTCR v1.1 was used to align clonotypes to the IMGT TRBV, TRBD and TRBJ reference segments. Only V-J combinations with frequency above 0.0001, covering roughly 99% of repertoires, were analysed. The TCS score was defined as F50 (clonal expansion) divided by E x V (chaos), with BLOSUM62-based TCRdist calculated between CDR3 peptides within each V-J. Welch's t-statistics and random forest reduced around 520 V-J features to 10 to 15, which were used in a naive Bayes classifier (R e1071). Sample size was not statistically predetermined, and blinding of investigators to group allocation was not performed. The paper reports TCR Vbeta CDR3 sequencing of 140 or so peripheral blood samples: around 41 ophthalmopathy, fewer than 80 hyperthyroidism and around 17 progressor patients.

The origin of this receptor is a woman younger than 45 with Graves disease. Donor details come from another sample of the same person, matched by shared clones. The material sequenced was peripheral blood mononuclear cells (PBMCs), taken at new diagnosis, from a patient treated with antithyroid drugs. Recombination linked TRBV30 to TRBJ1-3; 7 middle bases align to TRBD1. The CDR3 region reads CATSRDSSGNTIYF. The nucleotide sequence reads TGTGCCACCTCGCGGGACAGCTCTGGAAACACCATATATTTT.